A selection of T cell receptor beta chains follows, all from one sample in a study of shared clonotypes between healthy human individuals. The protocol was immunoSEQ multiplex PCR, while the TCRdb copy is restricted to in-frame clones and leaves out a portion. The table lists 950,000 to 1,100,000 clones, approximately 80% of them singletons. Sample: memory CD4+ T cells from PBMCs. These TCRs come from a man aged 18 to 30 in good health. Some clones in this sample may be carry-over from other donors' samples. Each CDR3 is given with its conserved first and last residue. A D gene is named only where the DNA matches it firmly. Not all rows give a size; the values are once, few, many and, for expanded clones, a class.

D gene	clone size	J gene	V gene	CDR3 DNA	CDR3 protein
.	.	TRBJ2-2	TRBV20-1	TGCAGTGCAAGACGGTCCGGGGAGCTGTTTTTT	CSARRSGELFF
.	.	TRBJ1-2	TRBV7-3	TGTGCCAGCAGCTTAACGGGCACCCCAGCTAACTATGGCTACACCTTC	CASSLTGTPANYGYTF
.	.	TRBJ1-3	TRBV14	TGTGCCAGCAGCTACAGGGTGGCTGGAAACACCATATATTTT	CASSYRVAGNTIYF
.	.	TRBJ1-1	TRBV2	TGTGCCAGCAGTGGTGAGGTTCTGAACACTGAAGCTTTCTTT	CASSGEVLNTEAFF
TRBD1	.	TRBJ2-7	TRBV6-6	TGTGCCAGCAGTTGGGACAGAACCGAGCAGTACTTC	CASSWDRTEQYF
.	.	TRBJ2-6	TRBV5-1	TGCGCCAGCAGCTTGGACCCGACGAACTCTGGGGCCAACGTCCTGACTTTC	CASSLDPTNSGANVLTF
TRBD2	.	TRBJ2-2	TRBV11-2	TGTGCCAGCAGCTTTACTAGCGGGGCCCCCGGGGAGCTGTTTTTT	CASSFTSGAPGELFF
TRBD2	.	TRBJ2-1	TRBV5-1	TGCGCCAGCAGCTTGGAACTAGCGGGAGTGGGGCAGTTCTTC	CASSLELAGVGQFF
.	few	TRBJ1-2	TRBV5-1	TGCGCCAGCACCGACGGGGGGATTAACTATGGCTACACCTTC	CASTDGGINYGYTF
.	few	TRBJ1-2	TRBV2	TGTGCCAGCAGTGCCAGGGGAGGGGATGGCTACACCTTC	CASSARGGDGYTF
.	.	TRBJ2-1	TRBV9	TGTGCCAGCAGAGGGGACACGGGGAGCGGTGAGCAGTTCTTC	CASRGDTGSGEQFF
.	.	TRBJ1-3	TRBV2	TGTGCCAGCAGTGAAGTTTTAGGGACCTCTGGAAACACCATATATTTT	CASSEVLGTSGNTIYF
.	.	TRBJ2-5	TRBV27	.	CASRSDWGLGNEEYF
.	.	TRBJ1-5	TRBV6-5	TGTGCCAGCAGTCCAACCCGGGATCAGCCCCAGCATTTT	CASSPTRDQPQHF
TRBD1	.	TRBJ2-5	TRBV7-3	TGTGCCAGCAGCTCGACAGGGGGGGAAGAGACCCAGTACTTC	CASSSTGGEETQYF
.	.	TRBJ1-5	TRBV4-2	TGTGCCAGCAGCCAAGATCTGCAGGCTCTGGTCTTTCAGCCCCAGCATTTT	CASSQDLQALVFQPQHF
TRBD2	.	TRBJ2-1	TRBV4-3	TGCGCCAGCAGCCAAGTCGGACTAGCGGGCTACAATGAGCAGTTCTTC	CASSQVGLAGYNEQFF
TRBD1	many	TRBJ2-5	TRBV5-1	TGCGCCAGCGGAGGAGGGGACAGGGGGCTGAGGACCCAGTACTTC	CASGGGDRGLRTQYF
TRBD1	few	TRBJ1-1	TRBV30	TGTGCCTGGGGGGGACAGGCCTACACTGAAGCTTTCTTT	CAWGGQAYTEAFF
TRBD2	once	TRBJ2-1	TRBV11-3	TGTGCCAGCAGCTCAAGGACTAGCGGGGATTACAATGAGCAGTTCTTC	CASSSRTSGDYNEQFF
TRBD1	.	TRBJ1-1	TRBV4-1	TGCGCCAGCAGCCAAAGGGACAGCCGTTTGATGAACACTGAAGCTTTCTTT	CASSQRDSRLMNTEAFF
TRBD2	.	TRBJ2-7	TRBV9	TGTGCCAGCAGCGTGGGGGGGAGCGGGAGCGAGCAGTACTTC	CASSVGGSGSEQYF
.	.	TRBJ1-2	TRBV19	TGTGCCAGTAGTAGCATACCCCTGGGTCTCTATGGCTACACCTTC	CASSSIPLGLYGYTF
TRBD1	.	TRBJ1-1	TRBV28	TGTGCCAGCAGTTTACGCCCGACAGGGATGGAAGCTTTCTTT	CASSLRPTGMEAFF
TRBD2	once	TRBJ2-7	TRBV10-1	TGCGCCAGCAAACCTAGACTAGCGGGAGACGAGCAGTACTTC	CASKPRLAGDEQYF
.	few	TRBJ1-1	TRBV11-2	TGTGCCAGCAGCCAACAAGATCGAACTGAAGCTTTCTTT	CASSQQDRTEAFF
.	.	TRBJ2-1	TRBV27	TGTGCCAGCAGTTTAATAGCGGCCTACAATGAGCAGTTCTTC	CASSLIAAYNEQFF
.	.	TRBJ2-1	TRBV11-2	TGTGCCAGCAGCTTAGAGACCGGTGAGCAGTTCTTC	CASSLETGEQFF
.	.	TRBJ1-1	TRBV2	TGTGCCAGCAGTGACGCCCGGCACAAATCTTTCTTT	CASSDARHKSFF
.	.	TRBJ2-1	TRBV6-4	TGTGCCAGCAGTGAGAAGGACGGCCTCAATGAGCAGTTCTTC	CASSEKDGLNEQFF
.	.	TRBJ1-2	TRBV11-2	TGTGCCAGCACCCCTGGGTATGGGGATGGCTACACCTTC	CASTPGYGDGYTF
.	.	TRBJ1-4	TRBV2	TGTGCCAGCAGTGTCGAAAACTCCAATGAAAAACTGTTTTTT	CASSVENSNEKLFF
.	.	TRBJ1-1	TRBV7-2	TGTGCCAGCAGCCACAGGAACACTGAAGCTTTCTTT	CASSHRNTEAFF
.	once	TRBJ2-7	TRBV18	TGTGCCAGCTCAACAGGTGAACCATACGAGCAGTACTTC	CASSTGEPYEQYF
TRBD1	.	TRBJ1-2	TRBV4-3	TGCGCCAGCAGCGCCTGGGACAGGGATAAGGTTGGCTACACCTTC	CASSAWDRDKVGYTF
TRBD1	.	TRBJ1-1	TRBV29-1	TGCAGCGTTGAACGACAGGGAGGGTGGATGAACACTGAAGCTTTCTTT	CSVERQGGWMNTEAFF
.	once	TRBJ2-7	TRBV29-1	TGCAGCGTCGTCCGAGCAGGGGTCTCCTACGAGCAGTACTTC	CSVVRAGVSYEQYF
.	.	TRBJ1-2	TRBV4-1	TGCGCCAGCAGCCAAATTGACAGGAGGGACTATGGCTACACCTTC	CASSQIDRRDYGYTF